The source of this TCR beta chain is a study of shared clonotypes between healthy human individuals. Germline V gene sequence: CDR1 SGHTA, CDR2 FQGTGA. This CDR3 region has 14 residues. The germline V and J ends were trimmed by 1 base and 4 bases, with 9 bases remaining between them. Clones were sequenced by immunoSEQ multiplex PCR, and TCRdb holds only the in-frame ones, with some missing. This table holds a few hundred thousand clones, around 87% found once. This chain connects TRBV7-3 to TRBJ2-3; tentatively, D is TRBD1 (5 bases). Sample: memory CD8+ T cells sorted from blood. The subset is: CD45RO+ cells pooled with CCR7-negative TemRA cells. The clonotype was recovered from a young man in good health. The CDR3 reads CASSLMGLADTQYF. The DNA of the CDR3 is TGTGCCAGCAGCTTAATGGGGCTCGCAGATACGCAGTATTTT.